This TCR beta chain stems from a study of pediatric ulcerative colitis. The junction had 8 bases not matched to a gene; V was cut back by 4 bases and J by 2 bases. This CDR3 has 16 amino acids. Germline CDR1 reads SGHNT; CDR2 reads YYREEE (reference sequence). Clones were sequenced by immunoSEQ multiplex PCR, and TCRdb holds only the in-frame ones, with some missing. Counted here are about 36,000 clones, 75% to 90% occurring once; the ten biggest clones make up more than 20%. V and J are TRBV5-4 and TRBJ2-5; TRBD2 matches at 10 bases. The sequenced material came from blood. The clonotype was recovered from a girl aged 5 to 17 with moderate ulcerative colitis. The CDR3 reads CASSPKLAGPQETQYF. The CDR3 bases are TGTGCCAGCAGCCCTAAACTAGCGGGGCCTCAAGAGACCCAGTACTTC.